A single sample is the source of the 4 T cell receptor beta chains below, sequenced in a study of T cell changes during pregnancy in multiple sclerosis. The protocol was immunoSEQ multiplex PCR, while the TCRdb copy is restricted to in-frame clones and leaves out a portion. This table has some 39,000 clones, approximately 90% appearing once. The source material was CD4+ T cells from peripheral blood mononuclear cells, sampled in the third trimester of pregnancy. The receptors stem from a female donor in good health, enrolled as a control in a pregnancy study.

This clone has only one observation. This sequence joins TRBV27 and TRBJ2-6; possible D gene TRBD2, 6 bases. The CDR3 spans 16 residues. CDR1 is MNHEY, CDR2 SMNVEV, per germline (reference sequence). V shed 5 bases and J shed 2 bases, with 13 bases lying between them. Here the CDR3 DNA reads TGTGCCAGCAGTCCCCAGGGAGGTACTGGGGCCAACGTCCTGACTTTC. Translation gives CASSPQGGTGANVLTF.

This clone was counted a single time. The J gene is TRBJ2-3, the V gene TRBV5-1, with TRBD2 identical over 10 bases. V shed 0 bases and J 3 bases; nucleotides not matched to a gene: 4. CDR3 length: 16 residues. CDR1 and CDR2 from the germline V gene are SGHRS and YFSETQ. CDR3 sequence reads: CASSLGASGGTDTQYF. Here the CDR3 DNA reads TGCGCCAGCAGCTTGGGAGCTAGCGGGGGTACAGATACGCAGTATTTT.

This sequence joins TRBV11-2 and TRBJ2-5, with 8 bases identical to TRBD2. CDR1 is SGHAT, CDR2 FQNNGV, per germline. The V and J ends lost 6 bases and 1 base, in that order; junction bases with no gene match: 4. This CDR3 is built from 14 residues. CDR3 sequence: CASSLRGGQETQYF. The CDR3 DNA sequence: TGTGCCAGCAGTCTCCGGGGGGGCCAAGAGACCCAGTACTTC.

The chain employs TRBV19 and TRBJ1-3, with unresolved D. The ends were cut back, 4 bases at V and 0 bases at J, with 10 bases in the middle. CDR1 and CDR2 (germline): LNHDA, SQIVND (reference sequence). The CDR3 sequence is 15 residues long. In DNA, the CDR3 is TGTGCCAGTAGTACAGGAGGCTACTCTGGAAACACCATATATTTT. Translated: CASSTGGYSGNTIYF.